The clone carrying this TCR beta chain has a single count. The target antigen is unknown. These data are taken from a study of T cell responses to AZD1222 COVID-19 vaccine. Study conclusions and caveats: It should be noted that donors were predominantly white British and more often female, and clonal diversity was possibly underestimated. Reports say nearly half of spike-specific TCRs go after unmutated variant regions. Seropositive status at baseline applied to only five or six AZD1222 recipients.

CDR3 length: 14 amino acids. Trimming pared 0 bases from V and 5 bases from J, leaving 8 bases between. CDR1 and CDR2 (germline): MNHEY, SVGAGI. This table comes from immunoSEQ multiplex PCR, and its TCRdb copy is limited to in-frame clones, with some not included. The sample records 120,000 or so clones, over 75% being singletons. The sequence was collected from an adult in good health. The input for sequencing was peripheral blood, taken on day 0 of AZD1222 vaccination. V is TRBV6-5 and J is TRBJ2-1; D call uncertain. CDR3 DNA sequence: TGTGCCAGCAGTTACTCCAACGGAAACAATGAGCAGTTCTTC. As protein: CASSYSNGNNEQFF.